A single sample is the source of the 4 T cell receptor beta chains below, sequenced in a study of T cell responses to AZD1222 COVID-19 vaccine. Method: immunoSEQ multiplex PCR; TCRdb's copy keeps in-frame clones and lacks some. The sample has about 130,000 clones; roughly nine tenths are singletons. The sample here was peripheral blood, taken 28 days after the second AZD1222 dose. These receptors were obtained from an adult who received the AZD1222 COVID-19 vaccine.

The J gene is TRBJ1-3, the V gene TRBV6-6; no reliable D call. Germline values: CDR1 MNHNY, CDR2 SVGAGI (reference sequence). The CDR3 has 11 amino acids. V was pared by 6 bases and J by 8 bases, with 8 bases between. In nucleotides, the CDR3 is TGTGCCAGCAGATCCGTGTACACCATATATTTT. It is translated as CASRSVYTIYF.

The chain combines TRBV7-2 with TRBJ1-5; 7 nucleotides align to TRBD1. After removal of 2 bases from V and 7 bases from J, the junction contained 11 bases not matched to a gene. CDR1 SGHTA and CDR2 FQGNSA come from the germline V gene. This CDR3 is built from 16 residues. The CDR3 is CASSLSHSGGGQPQHF. CDR3 coding DNA: TGTGCCAGCAGCTTATCCCATTCAGGGGGAGGGCAGCCCCAGCATTTT.

V gene TRBV5-4 combines with J gene TRBJ2-5, with D uncertain. The CDR3 length is 12 residues. Trimming cost V 3 bases and J 2 bases, with 5 bases left between them. Germline V CDR1 and CDR2: SGHNT, YYREEE (reference sequence). This CDR3 is CASSWPQETQYF. CDR3 sequence (DNA): TGTGCCAGCAGCTGGCCACAAGAGACCCAGTACTTC.

The V gene is TRBV30, the J gene TRBJ1-1, with a possible D match to TRBD1 (5 bases). V was pared by 2 bases and J by 5 bases, with 12 bases between. CDR3 length: 13 amino acids. CDR1 is GTSNPN, CDR2 SVGIG, per germline (reference sequence). CDR3 bases: TGTGCCTGGAGTCAATTCCGGGGGACTGAAGCTTTCTTT. As protein: CAWSQFRGTEAFF.